The entry that follows covers one TCR beta chain sequence. The data originate from a study of T cell changes during pregnancy in multiple sclerosis. Assay used: immunoSEQ multiplex PCR; TCRdb lists only in-frame clones, some missing. The data hold tens of thousands of clones, with 70% to 90% observed a single time. Germline CDR1 is MDHEN and CDR2 is SYDVKM. V was clipped by 2 bases and J by 2 bases; unmatched bases: 10. The CDR3 extends over 17 amino acids. The source material was CD4+ T cells from peripheral blood mononuclear cells, sampled in the first trimester of pregnancy. This TCR derives from a female donor with multiple sclerosis, enrolled in a pregnancy study. The rearrangement joins TRBV28 to TRBJ2-7; 9 bases match TRBD2. Written as DNA, the CDR3 is TGTGCCAGCAGTTTAAGTCTAGCGGGATATAGGACCTACGAGCAGTACTTC. Its translation is CASSLSLAGYRTYEQYF.